This paragraph covers one TCR beta chain sequence. The data derive from a study of T cells expressing NK-cell markers. In the study overall: Seropositivity for HCMV was found in most of the eight sequenced donors, with one seronegative.

This CDR3 has 16 residues. Germline-derived CDR1 and CDR2 are MGHRA and YSYEKL. Synthesis of TCR beta cDNA relied on 5'RACE template switching carrying UMIs. TCRdb reworked the 5' RACE reads into one entry per CDR3 protein, no DNA. Here the sample table reports roughly 350,000 distinct CDR3 sequences. Sample: blood T cells: a sorted CD56 or NKG2C T cell subset, CD4+ or CD8+ T cells, or bulk PBMC T cells (not recorded which). The rearrangement links TRBV4-1 to TRBJ2-3; TCRdb gives TRBD2 as the D gene, but with no DNA this cannot be confirmed. The clonotype originates from a man aged 18 to 69 in good health. The CDR3 spells CASSPGLMVLTDTQYF.